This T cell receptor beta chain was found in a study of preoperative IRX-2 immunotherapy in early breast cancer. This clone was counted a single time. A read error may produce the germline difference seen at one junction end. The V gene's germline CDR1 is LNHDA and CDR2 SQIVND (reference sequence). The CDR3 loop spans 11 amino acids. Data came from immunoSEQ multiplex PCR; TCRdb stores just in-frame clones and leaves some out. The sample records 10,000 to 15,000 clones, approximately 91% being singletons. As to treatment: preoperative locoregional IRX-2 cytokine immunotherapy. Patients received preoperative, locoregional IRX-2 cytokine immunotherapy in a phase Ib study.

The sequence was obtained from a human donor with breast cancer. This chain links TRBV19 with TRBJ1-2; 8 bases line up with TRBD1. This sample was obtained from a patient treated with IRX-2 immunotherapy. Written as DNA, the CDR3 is TGTGCCAGTAGTATTTTGGACAGGGCGCTCTTC. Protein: CASSILDRALF.